This T cell receptor (beta chain) was identified during a study of OX40 agonist ivuxolimab in advanced cancers. The wider study: Treatment of patients was with ivuxolimab, an agonistic anti-OX40 (CD134) antibody. A diagnosis of hepatocellular carcinoma, melanoma, renal cell or head and neck cancer was present in dose-escalation patients.

Study results and limitations: Expanded peripheral T cell antigen specificity was not determined.

This table comes from immunoSEQ multiplex PCR, and its TCRdb copy is limited to in-frame clones, with some not included. The data contain about 51,000 clones, about nine tenths of them singletons. The CDR3 is 11 residues long. Trimming took 3 bases from V and 13 from J, leaving 10 bases between them. The V gene's germline CDR1 is KGHSH and CDR2 LQKENI. In the case of this clone: Its antigen is unknown.

Sequenced here: CD4+ or CD8+ T cells sorted from blood, sampled in a trial of the OX40 agonist ivuxolimab. This clonotype was sampled from an adult with an advanced solid tumor such as melanoma, head and neck, liver or kidney cancer. This chain joins TRBV18 and TRBJ2-1; D is possibly TRBD2 (6 bases). DNA for the CDR3: TGTGCCAGCTCACCCGGGGAGGCACAGTTCTTC. Translating gives CASSPGEAQFF.